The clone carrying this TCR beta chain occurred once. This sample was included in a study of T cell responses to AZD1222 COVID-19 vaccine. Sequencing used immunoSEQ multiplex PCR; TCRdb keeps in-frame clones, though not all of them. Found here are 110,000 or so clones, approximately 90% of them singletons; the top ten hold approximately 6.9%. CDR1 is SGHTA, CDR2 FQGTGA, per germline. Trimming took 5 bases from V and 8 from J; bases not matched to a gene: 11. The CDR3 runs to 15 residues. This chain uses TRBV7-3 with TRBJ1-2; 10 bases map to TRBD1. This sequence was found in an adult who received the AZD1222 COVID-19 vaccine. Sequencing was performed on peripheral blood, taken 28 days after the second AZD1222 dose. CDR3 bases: TGTGCCAGCAGCCCCGACGGACAGGGGGTAAACGGCTACACCTTC. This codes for CASSPDGQGVNGYTF.